A selection of T cell receptor beta chains follows, all from one sample in a study of T-cell reconstitution after alpha-beta-depleted transplantation in children. TCRdb fed the PCR reads into MiXCR, producing one record per CDR3 protein. The profile shows about 460,000 distinct CDR3 sequences, under 15% of them singletons. Sequencing used PBMCs from the stem cell graft donor, obtained from the stem cell graft. The receptor set was obtained from a human donor who donated a stem cell graft to a child with combined immunodeficiency. Each CDR3 is given with its conserved first and last residue. Rows give clone size only sometimes, using once, few, many, or a class for an expanded clone.

>TRBV4-3|TRBJ1-5|.
CASSLTPGVPQPQHF
>TRBV11-2|TRBJ2-7|.
CASSPQSSRLAGKYEQYF
>TRBV7-2|TRBJ2-7|few
CASSTRTSGTTFYEQYF
>TRBV5-1|TRBJ2-7|many
CASSLVDSLSYEQYF
>TRBV14|TRBJ2-1|few
CASSLGNSNNEQFF
>TRBV30|TRBJ1-2|.
CAWSITLRNYGYTF
>TRBV12-3/TRBV12-4|TRBJ2-7|many
CASSLGGAGGEQYF
>TRBV6-1|TRBJ2-5|.
CASSEGERGVQETQYF
>TRBV6-1|TRBJ2-3|few
CASSRTSEVYTDTQYF
>TRBV7-9|TRBJ1-2|.
CASSLSSGGRVYTF
>TRBV12-3/TRBV12-4|TRBJ2-7|many
CASTPREQYF
>TRBV6-5|TRBJ2-1|few
CASSSILYGTSGAAYEQFF
>TRBV15|TRBJ2-5|.
CATSRDNVGTEETQYF
>TRBV29-1|TRBJ2-5|many
CSVGGTSGAPGRETQYF